One sample yielded the 21 T cell receptor beta chains listed below, sequenced in a study of cytomegalovirus exposure and HLA in healthy donors (dated by TCRdb to 2017 to 2019). Library preparation was by the immunoSEQ multiplex PCR assay. A mixture of 60 forward primers for TCR Vbeta segments and 13 reverse primers for TCR Jbeta segments was used in the multiplex PCR. TCRdb's version of the immuneACCESS table is confined to in-frame rearrangements and falls short of the full clone set. An unresolved V gene accounts for under half of the shortfall where checked; the remainder is of unknown origin. The sample table lists fewer than 70,000 clones, 65% to 70% of them with a count of one. The ten top clones hold less than 15% of the sample. The material sequenced was PBMCs. These receptor sequences come from a male donor in good health and CMV-seropositive.

The chain links TRBV7-2 to TRBJ2-5; D is perhaps TRBD2 (5 bases). V dropped 5 bases and J dropped 4 bases, with 14 bases sitting between them. The CDR3 extends over 14 amino acids. Germline V gives CDR1 SGHTA, CDR2 FQGNSA. CDR3 DNA: TGTGCCAGCAGCGCCGGACGGGCGGGAGAGACCCAGTACTTC. Translated: CASSAGRAGETQYF.

The genes are TRBV11-2 and TRBJ2-5; 7 nucleotides agree with TRBD2. The CDR3 runs to 15 residues. CDR1 is SGHAT and CDR2 is FQNNGV in the germline V gene. With V trimmed by 5 bases and J by 5 bases, 11 bases remained unmatched. The CDR3 region has the DNA TGTGCCAGCAGCCGAAAAAGTTGGGGGGGGGAGACCCAGTACTTC. Translation: CASSRKSWGGETQYF.

The chain carries TRBV2 and TRBJ1-1; D gene uncertain. This CDR3 has 13 residues. V lost 6 bases, J lost 1 base, and 9 bases lay in between. Germline V lookup: CDR1 SNHLY, CDR2 FYNNEI. This chain's CDR3 is CASRVEGNTEAFF. CDR3 bases: TGTGCCAGCAGAGTTGAGGGGAACACTGAAGCTTTCTTT.

Notes on this clone: An end of the junction does not agree with germline; a read error may underlie this. V usage is TRBV7-9 and J usage is TRBJ2-3; 9 bases match TRBD1. This CDR3 spans 15 amino acids. Germline CDR1 SEHNR, CDR2 FQNEAQ (reference sequence). For the CDR3, the DNA is TGTTCCAGCAGCTCCCGGGACAGGGTACCAGATACGCAGTATTTT. Translation: CSSSSRDRVPDTQYF.

The chain has TRBV7-2 and TRBJ1-5, with 11 bases matching TRBD1. Germline V gene data show CDR1 as SGHTA and CDR2 as FQGNSA. The CDR3 totals 15 residues. V lost 5 bases to trimming and J lost 6 bases; unmatched junction nucleotides: 6. CDR3 sequence: CASSPGTGGSQPQHF. The CDR3 DNA reads TGTGCCAGCAGCCCAGGGACAGGGGGAAGTCAGCCCCAGCATTTT.

This CDR3 is CASSIAPGYGYTF. In DNA, the CDR3 is TGTGCCAGTAGTATAGCCCCAGGATATGGCTACACCTTC. The chain links TRBV19 to TRBJ1-2; the D is unclear. Trimming pared 1 base from V and 5 bases from J, leaving 8 bases between. Germline lookup yields CDR1 LNHDA and CDR2 SQIVND (reference sequence). The CDR3 totals 13 residues.

J is TRBJ1-1 and V is TRBV21-1; the D segment call TRBD1 is taken from the table without a DNA check. TRBV21-1 is a listed pseudogene. The CDR3 length is 18 residues. The DNA for the CDR3 is TGTGCCAGCAGCTCAAAGGGCGGGACAGGGGAGGCGGACACTGAAGCTTTCTTT. Translated, it gives CASSSKGGTGEADTEAFF.

The V gene is TRBV2, the J gene TRBJ2-1, with D hard to call. Germline values: CDR1 SNHLY, CDR2 FYNNEI. V lost 5 bases and J 10 bases, leaving 9 bases between the germline ends. The CDR3 contains 11 residues. The DNA of the CDR3 is TGTGCCAGCAGTCAGCAGGCGGAGCAGTTCTTC. Translation: CASSQQAEQFF.

This clone was observed a handful of times. CDR3 DNA sequence: TGTGCCTGGCAAACTGGGGGGGAGCAGTACTTC. Its protein product is CAWQTGGEQYF. The chain employs TRBV30 and TRBJ2-7; tentatively, D is TRBD2 (6 bases). The germline gives CDR1 GTSNPN, CDR2 SVGIG (reference sequence). The CDR3 runs 11 residues. Trimming pared 5 bases from V and 7 bases from J, leaving 12 bases between.

The chain employs TRBV27 and TRBJ2-1, with a weak D call TRBD1 (6 bases). Trimming removed 4 bases from V and 3 bases from J, with 16 bases in between. There are 16 residues in the CDR3. In germline, CDR1 is MNHEY, CDR2 SMNVEV (reference sequence). The CDR3 nucleotides are TGTGCCAGCAGTTCCGACCCGCAGGGGCTCTACAATGAGCAGTTCTTC. As protein: CASSSDPQGLYNEQFF.

Only a few counts were recorded for this clone. J is TRBJ1-5 and V is TRBV5-1; 12 bases match TRBD1. Germline V lookup: CDR1 SGHRS, CDR2 YFSETQ. J was trimmed by 6 bases and V by 0 bases; bases with no gene match: 4. The CDR3 is made up of 16 amino acids. The CDR3 DNA reads TGCGCCAGCAGCTTGGCCGGGACAGGGGGCAGTCAGCCCCAGCATTTT. It translates to CASSLAGTGGSQPQHF.

This clone was observed a handful of times. The J gene is TRBJ2-3, the V gene TRBV7-9, with D perhaps matching TRBD2 (7 bases). V was pared by 2 bases and J by 3 bases, with 12 bases between. This CDR3 region has 15 residues. Germline V gene sequence: CDR1 SEHNR, CDR2 FQNEAQ (reference sequence). CDR3 nucleotide sequence: TGTGCCAGCAGCTTAAGGGGGGGGCGGACAGATACGCAGTATTTT. Translation gives CASSLRGGRTDTQYF.

The genes are TRBV6-1 and TRBJ2-2, with TRBD2 as a possible D gene (5 bases). The germline V gene encodes CDR1 MNHNS and CDR2 SASEGT. This CDR3 is built from 13 residues. The V gene lost 1 base and the J gene lost 8 bases, with 8 bases spanning the gap. CDR3 sequence reads: CASSEGRTGELFF. CDR3 in DNA: TGTGCCAGCAGTGAAGGGAGGACGGGGGAGCTGTTTTTT.

The chain recombines TRBV29-1 with TRBJ1-6, with TRBD1 identical over 7 bases. This CDR3 has 13 residues. The germline CDR1 and CDR2 sequences are SQVTM and ANQGSEA. V shed 4 bases, J shed 10 bases, and the junction held 7 bases outside the gene matches. CDR3 residues: CSVVTGEGSPLHF. The DNA of the CDR3 is TGCAGCGTTGTTACAGGGGAAGGGTCACCCCTCCACTTT.

The table lists this clone with a few counts. This chain joins TRBV19 and TRBJ1-4; possibly TRBD1 for D (5 bases). Trimming left V 6 bases short and J 4 bases short, with 18 bases between. This CDR3 region has 16 residues. The germline CDR1 and CDR2 sequences are LNHDA and SQIVND (reference sequence). The CDR3 sequence: CASSRVPPRLNEKLFF. The CDR3 nucleotides are TGTGCCAGTAGCAGGGTACCACCCAGGCTTAATGAAAAACTGTTTTTT.

This clone has a handful of counts. The J gene is TRBJ1-4, the V gene TRBV9; 9 bases match TRBD1. Losses at the gene ends were 6 bases for V and 8 bases for J; bases not matched to a gene: 8. The CDR3 runs to 14 residues. From germline, CDR1 is SGDLS and CDR2 YYNGEE. The CDR3 coding sequence is TGTGCCAGCAACCAACAGGGGGCAGGCGAAAAACTGTTTTTT. Its protein product is CASNQQGAGEKLFF.

The rearrangement uses TRBV11-3 and TRBJ2-7, with a weak D call TRBD1 (5 bases). Germline V gene data show CDR1 as SGHNT and CDR2 as YENEEA. The CDR3 is made up of 13 amino acids. The ends were cut back, 5 bases at V and 6 bases at J, with 14 bases in the middle. The CDR3: CASSRRQTTEQYF. The CDR3 DNA is TGTGCCAGCAGCCGGAGACAGACGACCGAGCAGTACTTC.

This rearrangement joins TRBV5-1 to TRBJ1-1; 10 nucleotides agree with TRBD1. Losses at the gene ends were 2 bases for V and 5 bases for J; bases not matched to a gene: 6. Germline lookup yields CDR1 SGHRS and CDR2 YFSETQ. The CDR3 is made up of 15 amino acids. In DNA form, the CDR3 reads TGCGCCAGCAGCTTCGGGACAGGGGACGGGACTGAAGCTTTCTTT. Translated, it gives CASSFGTGDGTEAFF.

Only one count was recorded for this clone. This chain links TRBV5-4 with TRBJ2-7; 9 bases fit TRBD1. V was pared by 4 bases and J by 1 base, with 3 bases of the junction left unmatched. CDR1 is SGHNT and CDR2 is YYREEE in the germline V gene (reference sequence). The CDR3 loop spans 14 amino acids. CDR3 in amino acids: CASSPGQGSYEQYF. For the CDR3, the DNA is TGTGCCAGCAGCCCGGGACAGGGATCCTACGAGCAGTACTTC.

The chain links TRBV7-7 to TRBJ1-1; no reliable D call. V lost 5 bases and J lost 5, with 15 bases in between. The germline CDR1 and CDR2 sequences are SSHAT and FNYEAQ (reference sequence). The CDR3 is 14 residues long. The CDR3 region has the DNA TGTGCCAGCAGCCCGATCGAGGGAGGGACTGAAGCTTTCTTT. Amino acid sequence: CASSPIEGGTEAFF. The full variable domain, its missing parts supplied by reference TRBV7-7 and TRBJ1-1, is GAGVSQSPRYKVTKRGQDVTLRCDPISSHATLYWYQQALGQGPEFLTYFNYEAQPDKSGLPSDRFSAERPEGSISTLTIQRTEQRDSAMYRCASSPIEGGTEAFFGQGTRLTVV.

J is TRBJ2-3 and V is TRBV6-1, with 7 bases that match TRBD2. Per the germline V gene, CDR1 is MNHNS and CDR2 is SASEGT. Trimming cost V 2 bases and J 1 base; bases outside gene matches: 0. This CDR3 is 14 amino acids long. CDR3 coding DNA: TGTGCCAGCAGTGAACTAGCGGGCACAGATACGCAGTATTTT. Translated, it gives CASSELAGTDTQYF.